The source of this T cell receptor (beta chain) is a study of blood T cell repertoires in COVID-19. Overall study context: The recovered donors of Cohort 3 showed two negative PCRs, clearance, or symptom resolution. PBMCs, B-cell-depleted T cells, or T cells provided the cDNA or gDNA that made up the material.

V was trimmed by 3 bases and J by 4 bases, leaving 12 bases between them. Germline values: CDR1 KGHSH, CDR2 LQKENI. The CDR3 runs 14 residues. All enrollees were about 18 to 100 years old and from about 25 US areas. Cohorts were determined from participant-reported clinical history. Assay: immunoSEQ multiplex PCR; the TCRdb copy retains only in-frame clones and omits some. Found here are under 300,000 clones, roughly 91% of them singletons; the top ten hold roughly 2%. The V gene is TRBV18, the J gene TRBJ2-5; the D gene is possibly TRBD2 (5 bases). Sequenced: PBMCs or T cells enriched from blood (not recorded which). This clonotype was obtained from a woman aged 60-70 years in a cohort exposed to, infected with or recovered from COVID-19 (not recorded which). The CDR3: CASSPPVGRETQYF. In DNA form, the CDR3 reads TGTGCCAGCTCACCCCCGGTAGGGAGAGAGACCCAGTACTTC.